This TCR beta chain emerged from a study of OX40 agonist ivuxolimab in advanced cancers. For context, the study as a whole: The costimulatory receptor OX40 (CD134) was targeted by ivuxolimab, a fully human IgG2 agonistic monoclonal antibody. Three dose-escalation patients achieved partial responses, one with hepatocellular carcinoma and two with cutaneous melanoma. Peripheral TCRbeta sequencing aimed to test whether ivuxolimab altered TCR sequence diversity and caused clonal T-cell expansion. In the dose-escalation cohort, approximately 83% of patients were male, and the mean age was 60 years with a range of roughly 20 to 85. Intravenous ivuxolimab was administered to patients every 2 weeks at six dose levels: 0.01, 0.1, 0.3, 1.5, 3 and 10 mg/kg. Patients were allowed to have had prior anti-PD-1, anti-PD-L1 or anti-CTLA-4 therapy, and approximately 40% of the dose-escalation patients had previously received checkpoint inhibitors. Of the 50 to 55 dose-escalation patients, hepatocellular carcinoma was present in approximately 20, melanoma in around 15, renal cell carcinoma in 9 and head and neck cancer in 9. The monotherapy dose-escalation portion (N ≈ 52 patients) of the phase I ivuxolimab trial is reported in the paper.

CDR1 and CDR2, per the germline V gene, are LGHNA and YSLEER. Trimming removed 4 bases from V and 4 bases from J, leaving 16 bases between the germline ends. Its CDR3 holds 15 amino acids, cysteine through phenylalanine. Of all the DNA, just the CDR3 is kept, 45 bases in frame from base 1. Points the paper makes about the study in general: In the 0.1-3.0 mg/kg groups, partial responders were among the patients with the lowest normalized peripheral clonal expansion, particularly in CD8+ T cells. Which antigens the clonally expanded peripheral T cells were specific for was not determined. Low levels of normalized T-cell clonal expansion were also shown by some nonresponding patients. At doses of 0.1 to 3.0 mg/kg, clonal expansion of both CD4+ and CD8+ T cells in blood was seen between baseline and week 6. On average, CD8+ T cells showed more expanded clones than CD4+ T cells after ivuxolimab.

To sequence the TCRbeta CDR3 region, genomic DNA was isolated from the sorted cells. The immunoSEQ Assay was used for sequencing of TCRbeta CDR3 regions. This immuneACCESS table, as held by TCRdb, lists in-frame sequences with V and J called but not all clones. Of the missing ones, under half trace to an unresolved V gene in checked studies; the others have no known cause. In this sample the table shows about 100,000 clones, about 92% of which occur a single time. Of the sample, around 1.6% is held by the ten largest clones. The trial excluded patients who had a history of autoimmune disease or were on systemic immunosuppression. Peripheral blood for TCR sequencing was drawn from every dose cohort at baseline, at cycle 4 day 1 and at cycle 7 day 1. Samples were obtained from an open-label, multicenter, first-in-human phase I dose-escalation trial of ivuxolimab. Adults with locally advanced or metastatic head and neck squamous cell, hepatocellular, melanoma or renal cell carcinoma were enrolled in the trial. CD4+ and CD8+ T cells were sorted separately from peripheral blood before TCR sequencing.

Note on this clone: Its binding antigen is unknown. No base-level quality is on record; no much larger clone is a single base apart.

The clonotype comes from an adult with an advanced solid tumor such as melanoma, head and neck, liver or kidney cancer. Sequenced material: CD4+ or CD8+ T cells sorted from blood, taken in a trial of the OX40 agonist ivuxolimab. The chain is made from TRBV4-3 and TRBJ2-5; the D gene is possibly TRBD1 or TRBD2, with 6 bases matching each. The DNA sequence follows: TGCGCCAGCAGCCTCGCCTGGGGGGCGGGAGAGACCCAGTACTTC. Its protein product is CASSLAWGAGETQYF.